The 28 T cell receptor beta chains below come from one sample, sequenced in a study of T-cell memory formation after mild COVID-19. TCRdb reanalysed the 5' RACE reads using MiXCR and keeps one entry per CDR3 protein. The repertoire holds 400,000 to 500,000 distinct CDR3 sequences, with about 24% as singletons. Sequenced: PBMCs or a T cell subset sorted from them (not recorded which). These receptors originate from an adult woman who had mild COVID-19 (a few samples of this study predate the infection). Cell type and time point are not known.

V usage is TRBV5-1 and J usage is TRBJ2-7, with D maybe TRBD2 (6 bases). Per the germline V gene, CDR1 is SGHRS and CDR2 is YFSETQ. The CDR3 is 15 residues long. V lost 1 base to trimming and J lost 5 bases, with 16 bases between them. CDR3 in amino acids: CASSLTVGEADEQYF. The CDR3 nucleotides are TGCGCCAGCAGCTTGACAGTTGGGGAGGCGGACGAGCAGTACTTC.

The DNA of the CDR3 is TGCGCCAGCAGCTGGGAATGGAGCTCCTACGAGCAGTACTTC. Translated: CASSWEWSSYEQYF. The chain links TRBV5-1 to TRBJ2-7; no clear D gene. V was cut by 3 bases and J by 0 bases, with 10 bases left in between. Germline assignment: CDR1 SGHRS and CDR2 YFSETQ. The CDR3 covers 14 residues.

The rearrangement joins TRBV3-1 to TRBJ1-2; weak D call: TRBD1 (6 bases). Germline CDR1 LGHDT, CDR2 YNNKEL (reference sequence). This CDR3 has 14 amino acids. V was cut by 10 bases and J by 4 bases, with 19 bases left in between. The CDR3 loop reads CATFTRGGAYGYTF. The CDR3 nucleotides read TGTGCCACCTTTACTCGAGGGGGGGCCTATGGCTACACCTTC.

This clonotype was detected ten times or more. The chain carries TRBV2 and TRBJ1-1, with D unclear. V dropped 4 bases and J dropped 1 base, with 7 bases sitting between them. The germline gives CDR1 SNHLY, CDR2 FYNNEI. CDR3 size: 13 residues. This CDR3 is CASSVQPNTEAFF. The CDR3 coding sequence is TGTGCCAGCAGTGTCCAGCCGAACACTGAAGCTTTCTTT.

The chain couples TRBV20-1 to TRBJ1-1; D is ambiguous. Germline V gene lookup returns CDR1 DFQATT and CDR2 SNEGSKA (reference sequence). The CDR3 has 14 residues. V gave up 0 bases and J gave up 2 bases, with 10 bases separating them. CDR3 amino acids: CSARDLQANTEAFF. The CDR3 coding sequence is TGCAGTGCTAGAGATCTTCAGGCCAACACTGAAGCTTTCTTT.

J is TRBJ1-1 and V is TRBV24-1; the match to TRBD1 covers 8 bases. Trimming removed 5 bases from V and 5 bases from J; junction bases left unmatched: 18. The CDR3 contains 18 residues. The V gene's germline CDR1 is KGHDR and CDR2 SFDVKD. The CDR3 nucleotides read TGTGCCACCAGTGGACGGCCCGGGCCAGGGGGCGCGTGGACTGAAGCTTTCTTT. Its translation: CATSGRPGPGGAWTEAFF.

This clonotype was observed a few times. The chain combines TRBV6-2 or TRBV6-3 with TRBJ2-7; 10 nucleotides agree with TRBD2. In germline, CDR1 is MNHEY, CDR2 SVGEGT. The CDR3 consists of 16 residues. Trimming at V came to 5 bases and at J to 0 bases, leaving 7 bases not matched to a gene. This chain's CDR3 is CASSDPGLASSYEQYF. For the CDR3, the DNA is TGTGCCAGCAGTGATCCGGGACTAGCGTCCTCCTACGAGCAGTACTTC.

This clonotype came up a few times. The chain is built from TRBV7-6 and TRBJ2-7, with a weak D call TRBD2 (6 bases). The germline gives CDR1 SGHVS, CDR2 FNYEAQ. Deletions cut 0 bases from V and 6 bases from J, with 12 bases between. The CDR3 consists of 14 residues. Here the CDR3 reads CASSLARGDSEQYF. Here the CDR3 DNA reads TGTGCCAGCAGCTTAGCGCGAGGGGACTCCGAGCAGTACTTC.

This clonotype was observed a few times. CDR3 bases: TGTGCCAGCTTCGAACAGGGTCTAGGCTCTGGGGCCAACGTCCTGACTTTC. Encoded protein: CASFEQGLGSGANVLTF. The chain recombines TRBV6-5 with TRBJ2-6; tentative D call: TRBD1 (6 bases). Germline-derived CDR1 and CDR2 are MNHEY and SVGAGI. The germline V and J ends were trimmed by 8 bases and 0 bases, with 17 bases remaining between them. The CDR3 loop spans 17 amino acids.

The rearrangement uses TRBV10-3 and TRBJ2-2, with D perhaps being TRBD1 or TRBD2 (6 bases each). The germline V gene encodes CDR1 ENHRY and CDR2 SYGVKD. Deletions cut 3 bases from V and 3 bases from J, with 14 bases between. The CDR3 runs 16 residues. The CDR3 region has the DNA TGTGCCATCAGTGACCTCGGGGGCGGGGACACCGGGGAGCTGTTTTTT. Protein sequence: CAISDLGGGDTGELFF.

By share, this clonotype ranks as medium-sized. The chain has TRBV4-2 and TRBJ2-2; 7 bases line up with TRBD1. Looked up from germline, CDR1 is LGHNA and CDR2 is YNFKEQ. This CDR3 is built from 16 residues. Trimming at V came to 3 bases and at J to 4 bases, leaving 8 bases not matched to a gene. The CDR3 sequence: CASSQGKGAGTGELFF. The DNA for the CDR3 is TGTGCCAGCAGCCAGGGAAAGGGGGCTGGCACCGGGGAGCTGTTTTTT.

This clonotype was found a few times. The V and J genes are TRBV6-5 and TRBJ2-5; no definite D call. The CDR3 runs 13 residues. Germline loops: CDR1 MNHEY, CDR2 SVGAGI. The V gene lost 0 bases and the J gene lost 5 bases, with 7 bases spanning the gap. The chain's CDR3 is CASSYSLSETQYF. The CDR3 nucleotides are TGTGCCAGCAGTTACTCGCTGTCGGAGACCCAGTACTTC.

The chain joins TRBV5-4 to TRBJ2-4; TRBD1 agrees at 10 bases. This CDR3 is built from 14 residues. The V and J ends lost 4 bases and 12 bases, in that order; junction bases with no gene match: 10. In germline, CDR1 is SGHNT, CDR2 YYREEE (reference sequence). CDR3 in amino acids: CASSPRDRGYGQYF. The CDR3 nucleotides read TGTGCCAGCAGCCCGAGGGACAGGGGTTACGGTCAGTACTTC.

A few counts support this clonotype. The chain is built from TRBV6-2 or TRBV6-3 and TRBJ2-1; tentatively, D is TRBD2 (6 bases). CDR1 and CDR2 from the germline V gene are MNHEY and SVGEGT. This CDR3 spans 17 amino acids. The ends were cut back, 6 bases at V and 10 bases at J, with 28 bases in the middle. CDR3: CASRGGIGGEAGEEQFF. The DNA of the CDR3 is TGTGCCAGCAGGGGGGGTATCGGAGGGGAGGCAGGCGAGGAGCAGTTCTTC.

The chain is built from TRBV4-3 and TRBJ2-1, with D possibly being TRBD2 (5 bases). Germline V lookup: CDR1 LGHNA, CDR2 YSLEER. This CDR3 contains 15 residues. Trimming took 1 base from V and 4 from J, leaving 11 bases between them. Here the CDR3 DNA reads TGCGCCAGCAGCCAAGTGGCTAGCAGGTACAATGAGCAGTTCTTC. Protein sequence: CASSQVASRYNEQFF.

This clonotype appeared a few times. This chain uses TRBV18 with TRBJ1-1; D remains ambiguous. The germline gives CDR1 KGHSH, CDR2 LQKENI. The CDR3 extends over 14 amino acids. V lost 6 bases to trimming and J lost 1 base, with 12 bases between them. The CDR3 sequence is CASSRDKGNTEAFF. Written as DNA, the CDR3 is TGTGCCAGCTCTAGGGATAAGGGGAACACTGAAGCTTTCTTT. The whole variable domain, remainder taken from reference TRBV18 and TRBJ1-1, is NAGVMQNPRHLVRRRGQEARLRCSPMKGHSHVYWYRQLPEEGLKFMVYLQKENIIDESGMPKERFSAEFPKEGPSILRIQQVVRGDSAAYFCASSRDKGNTEAFFGQGTRLTVV.

This clonotype was detected ten times or more. J is TRBJ2-1 and V is TRBV7-6; no firm D call. The CDR3 is 15 amino acids. Germline V lookup: CDR1 SGHVS, CDR2 FNYEAQ. Between the trimmed V and J ends, which lost 5 bases and 0 bases, there was a span of 11 bases. The CDR3 region is CASSLTSSSYNEQFF. CDR3 bases: TGTGCCAGCAGCCTGACATCGAGCTCCTACAATGAGCAGTTCTTC.

This clonotype came up a few times. This chain uses TRBV7-9 with TRBJ2-1, with 7 bases fitting TRBD1. The germline V gene has CDR1 SEHNR and CDR2 FQNEAQ (reference sequence). J lost 2 bases, V lost 5 bases, and 0 bases had no gene match. This CDR3 spans 13 amino acids. In DNA, the CDR3 is TGTGCCAGCAGCCAGGGGGCCTACAATGAGCAGTTCTTC. This sequence encodes CASSQGAYNEQFF.

V is TRBV25-1 and J is TRBJ2-3; 11 bases are a match to TRBD2. CDR3 length: 16 amino acids. The junction had 5 bases not matched to a gene; V was cut back by 4 bases and J by 2 bases. Germline V gene lookup returns CDR1 MGHDK and CDR2 SYGVNS. CDR3 in amino acids: CASSASSGGPTDTQYF. As DNA, the CDR3 is TGTGCCAGCAGTGCTTCTAGCGGGGGGCCCACAGATACGCAGTATTTT.

This clonotype was detected ten times or more. The chain recombines TRBV9 with TRBJ2-5; no clear D. Trimming stripped 4 bases from V and 5 bases from J, with 15 bases between. Germline CDR1 reads SGDLS; CDR2 reads YYNGEE. The CDR3 totals 14 residues. This CDR3 is CASSPGSGWETQYF. In nucleotides, the CDR3 is TGTGCCAGCAGCCCCGGCTCCGGCTGGGAGACCCAGTACTTC.

V and J are TRBV7-8 and TRBJ2-3; TRBD1 agrees at 7 bases. CDR3 size: 17 residues. V lost 5 bases and J lost 1; bases outside the gene matches: 12. Germline loops: CDR1 SGHVS, CDR2 FQNEAQ. The CDR3 loop reads CASSLSPPGTGTDTQYF. The CDR3 DNA is TGTGCCAGCAGCCTTTCACCCCCCGGGACAGGCACAGATACGCAGTATTTT.

V usage is TRBV14 and J usage is TRBJ2-6, with D unresolved. Germline lookup yields CDR1 SGHDN and CDR2 FVKESK. Trimming cost V 3 bases and J 4 bases, with 7 bases left between them. There are 14 residues in the CDR3. The CDR3 here is CASSQTPGANVLTF. CDR3 nucleotides: TGTGCCAGCAGCCAGACTCCCGGGGCCAACGTCCTGACTTTC.

The table lists this clonotype with a few counts. V gene TRBV10-3 combines with J gene TRBJ2-2; D not resolved. V gave up 2 bases and J gave up 6 bases, with 7 bases separating them. The germline CDR1 and CDR2 sequences are ENHRY and SYGVKD. CDR3 length: 13 amino acids. DNA for the CDR3: TGTGCCATCAGTGAGGGCGAACCCGGGGAGCTGTTTTTT. Translated: CAISEGEPGELFF.

The gene calls are TRBV7-6 and TRBJ2-1; the match to TRBD2 covers 8 bases. The CDR3 runs to 15 residues. V lost 5 bases to trimming and J lost 4 bases; unmatched junction nucleotides: 7. Germline assignment: CDR1 SGHVS and CDR2 FNYEAQ. In DNA, the CDR3 is TGTGCCAGCAGCCAGCAGCGGGAGTGGTACAATGAGCAGTTCTTC. The encoded protein is CASSQQREWYNEQFF.

The chain's CDR3 is CASSSQGGGNTEAFF. CDR3 DNA sequence: TGTGCCAGCAGCTCCCAGGGGGGCGGGAACACTGAAGCTTTCTTT. The V call is TRBV11-2, the J call TRBJ1-1; 7 bases are shared with TRBD1. Germline V gives CDR1 SGHAT, CDR2 FQNNGV. This CDR3 is built from 15 residues. V dropped 4 bases and J dropped 1; count of bases not matched to a gene: 6.

This clonotype was counted between two and nine times. The chain employs TRBV28 and TRBJ1-5, with D possibly TRBD1 on 5 matching bases. The germline V and J ends were trimmed by 6 bases and 2 bases, with 11 bases remaining between them. CDR1 and CDR2 (germline): MDHEN, SYDVKM. The CDR3 runs to 14 residues. The DNA for the CDR3 is TGTGCCAGCAGACCTCCGGGGGGCAATCAGCCCCAGCATTTT. Translating gives CASRPPGGNQPQHF.

V gene TRBV20-1 combines with J gene TRBJ2-5; 12 bases line up with TRBD2. The CDR3 loop spans 17 amino acids. The germline CDR1 and CDR2 sequences are DFQATT and SNEGSKA (reference sequence). The V gene end was trimmed by 4 bases and the J gene end by 5 bases; junction bases not matched to a gene: 14. The CDR3 DNA sequence: TGCAGTGCTATTGTTTTTCTAGCGGGAGGGCCTATGGAGACCCAGTACTTC. Protein sequence: CSAIVFLAGGPMETQYF.

This clonotype was recorded a few times. The J gene is TRBJ2-5, the V gene TRBV29-1; 7 positions match TRBD1. Germline V gene sequence: CDR1 SQVTM, CDR2 ANQGSEA. V lost 5 bases to trimming and J lost 3 bases; unmatched junction nucleotides: 3. The CDR3 spans 12 residues. CDR3 sequence: CSVTGQEETQYF. For the CDR3, the DNA is TGCAGCGTTACTGGACAGGAAGAGACCCAGTACTTC. The full variable domain, rest sourced from reference TRBV29-1 and TRBJ2-5, is SAVISQKPSRDICQRGTSLTIQCQVDSQVTMMFWYRQQPGQSLTLIATANQGSEATYESGFVIDKFPISRPNLTFSTLTVSNMSPEDSSIYLCSVTGQEETQYFGPGTRLLVL.